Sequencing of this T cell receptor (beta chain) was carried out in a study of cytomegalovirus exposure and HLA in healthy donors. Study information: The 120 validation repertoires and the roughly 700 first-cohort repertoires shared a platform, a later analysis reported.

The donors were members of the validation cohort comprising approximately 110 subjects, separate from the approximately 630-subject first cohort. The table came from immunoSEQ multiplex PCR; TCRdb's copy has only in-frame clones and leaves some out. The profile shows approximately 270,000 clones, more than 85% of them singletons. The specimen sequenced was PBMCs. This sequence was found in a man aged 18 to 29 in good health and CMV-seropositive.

This chain's CDR3 is CASSQEARQGNYGYTF. In nucleotides, the CDR3 is TGTGCCAGCAGCCAAGAAGCGAGACAGGGGAACTATGGCTACACCTTC. The chain combines TRBV4-2 with TRBJ1-2, with 8 bases matching TRBD1. Germline V gene sequence: CDR1 LGHNA, CDR2 YNFKEQ. The CDR3 contains 16 residues. Germline trimming cut 0 bases from V and 2 bases from J; bases unmatched to any gene: 5.